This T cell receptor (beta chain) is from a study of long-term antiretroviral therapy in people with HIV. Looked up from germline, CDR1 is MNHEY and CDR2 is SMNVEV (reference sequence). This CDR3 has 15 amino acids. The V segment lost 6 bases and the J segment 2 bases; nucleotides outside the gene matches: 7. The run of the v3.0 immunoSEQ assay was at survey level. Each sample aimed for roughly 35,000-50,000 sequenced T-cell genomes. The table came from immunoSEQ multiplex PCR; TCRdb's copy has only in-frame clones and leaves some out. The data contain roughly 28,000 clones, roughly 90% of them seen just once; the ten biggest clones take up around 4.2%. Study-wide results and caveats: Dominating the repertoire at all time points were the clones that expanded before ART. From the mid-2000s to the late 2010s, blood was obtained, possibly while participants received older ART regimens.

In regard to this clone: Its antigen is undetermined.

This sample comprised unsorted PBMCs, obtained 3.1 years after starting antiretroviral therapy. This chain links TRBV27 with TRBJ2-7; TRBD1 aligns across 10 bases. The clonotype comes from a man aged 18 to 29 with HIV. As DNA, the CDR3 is TGTGCCAGCAGGAACCGGGACAGGGGTGCCTACGAGCAGTACTTC. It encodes CASRNRDRGAYEQYF.